A selection of T cell receptor beta chains follows, all from one sample in a study of healthy donors' naive CD4 and CD8 T cells. From the reads, TCRdb called clonotypes with MiXCR, one entry per CDR3 protein. The table lists approximately 200,000 distinct CDR3 sequences, over 60% of them singletons. Sequences were obtained from naive CD4+ and CD8+ T cells sorted from blood, pooled from several donors. The receptors originated from a pool of human donors in good health; the sample pools cells from several healthy donors. Both conserved end residues are part of each CDR3. A D gene is named only where the DNA matches it firmly.

>-|TRBJ2-1|TRBV29-1
CSVETYNEQFF
>-|TRBJ1-2|TRBV4-2
CASSQVGYGYTF
>-|TRBJ2-2|TRBV27
CASSWYTGELFF
>-|TRBJ2-7|TRBV4-2
CASSQRGGTRSYEQYF
>-|TRBJ1-5|TRBV5-5
CASSLRLTGLNSNQPQHF
>-|TRBJ2-1|TRBV6-2/TRBV6-3
CASGLSSYNGQFF
>TRBD1|TRBJ1-5|TRBV29-1
CSVSGQGQGQPQHF
>TRBD1|TRBJ2-3|TRBV19
CASSPWTGTQYF
>TRBD1|TRBJ1-5|TRBV28
CASRPTGVGNQPQHF
>TRBD1|TRBJ2-3|TRBV10-3
CAISEGGSDTQYF
>-|TRBJ1-2|TRBV6-5
CASSLQGLTYGYTF
>-|TRBJ2-5|TRBV5-1
CASSPTPPSRGETQYF
>TRBD1|TRBJ1-1|TRBV29-1
CSVAWQGVEAFF